This T cell receptor beta chain was identified during a study of T cell repertoires in cytomegalovirus infection (dated by TCRdb to between 2019 and 2020). For the wider study: Donor HLA type was relevant to the analysis, because carriage of CMV infection together with the matching HLA type was indicated by public TCR beta signatures.

About this clonotype itself: Its recognized antigen is unknown. The sample holds no much larger clone one base away, and base qualities are not on file.

What the authors observed across the whole study: In both this cohort and an independent roughly 330-donor cohort, the cumulative frequency of public TCR beta family members distinguished carriers of CMV infection plus the relevant HLA type. The ex vivo response was dominated by HLA-C-restricted CMV-specific TCR beta clonotypes, which also provided the single most frequent clonotype in two of eight donors.

The reads were generated on an Illumina HiSeq 1500. The raw public data were reprocessed by TCRdb itself: fastp quality trimming at Q25, MiXCR clonotype calling, in-frame beta chains only. Every distinct CDR3 protein forms one entry, paired with its most common genes and DNA. Present in this sample are about 360,000 distinct CDR3 sequences, 15% to 20% of which were seen just once. The top ten clonotypes cover 7.5% to 9% of the sample. The CDR3 has 16 amino acids, counting the end cysteine and phenylalanine. The entry retains the CDR3 DNA only, 48 bases that are in frame from base 1. At the junction V is shortened by 7 bases and J by 7 bases, with 22 bases in between.

The TCR sequence derives from a human donor in good health (CMV status not recorded). Some clones in this sample may be carry-over from other donors' samples. The chain joins TRBV12-3 or TRBV12-4 to TRBJ1-4; no D gene is confidently identified. Sequencing used PBMCs. The CDR3 loop reads CASTSRSVGGGEKLFF. The DNA sequence reads TGTGCCAGCACCTCGCGGTCGGTCGGAGGAGGTGAAAAACTGTTTTTT.